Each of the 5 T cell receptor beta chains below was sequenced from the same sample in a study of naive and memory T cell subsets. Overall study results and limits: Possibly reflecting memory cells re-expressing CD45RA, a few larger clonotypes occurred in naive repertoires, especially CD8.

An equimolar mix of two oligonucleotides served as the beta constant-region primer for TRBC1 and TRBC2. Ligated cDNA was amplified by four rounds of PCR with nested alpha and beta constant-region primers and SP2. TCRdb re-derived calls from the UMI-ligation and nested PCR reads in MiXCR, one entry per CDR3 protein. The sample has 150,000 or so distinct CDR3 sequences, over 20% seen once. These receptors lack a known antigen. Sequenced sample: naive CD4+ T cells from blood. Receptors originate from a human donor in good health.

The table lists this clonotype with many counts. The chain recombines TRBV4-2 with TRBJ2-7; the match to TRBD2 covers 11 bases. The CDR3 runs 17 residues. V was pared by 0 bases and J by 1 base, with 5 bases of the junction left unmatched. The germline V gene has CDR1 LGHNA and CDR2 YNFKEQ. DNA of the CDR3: TGTGCCAGCAGCCAAGAAACTAGCGGGAGTCCATCCTACGAGCAGTACTTC. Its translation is CASSQETSGSPSYEQYF.

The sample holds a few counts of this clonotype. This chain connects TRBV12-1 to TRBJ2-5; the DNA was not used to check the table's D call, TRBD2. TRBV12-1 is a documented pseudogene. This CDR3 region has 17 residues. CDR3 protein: CASSFGAVAGVQETQYF. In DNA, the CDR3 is TGTGCCAGCAGCTTTGGGGCCGTAGCGGGAGTCCAGGAGACCCAGTACTTC.

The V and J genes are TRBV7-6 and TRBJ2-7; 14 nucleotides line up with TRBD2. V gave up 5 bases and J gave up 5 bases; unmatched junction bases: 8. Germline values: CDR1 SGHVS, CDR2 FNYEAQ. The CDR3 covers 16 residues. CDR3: CASSLGTSGSRDEQYF. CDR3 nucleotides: TGTGCCAGCAGCCTCGGGACTAGCGGGAGTAGGGACGAGCAGTACTTC.

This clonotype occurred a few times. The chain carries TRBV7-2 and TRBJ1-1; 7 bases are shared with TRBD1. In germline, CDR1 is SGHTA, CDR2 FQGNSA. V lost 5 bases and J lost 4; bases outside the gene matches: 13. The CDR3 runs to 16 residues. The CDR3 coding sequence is TGTGCCAGCAGCCTGACAGGGCGTCGGGGTGGCACTGAAGCTTTCTTT. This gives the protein CASSLTGRRGGTEAFF.

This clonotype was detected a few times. CDR3 DNA sequence: TGTGCCAGCAGCTTAGTAGGAAGACAGGAACCTAATGAAAAACTGTTTTTT. This sequence encodes CASSLVGRQEPNEKLFF. This chain connects TRBV7-2 to TRBJ1-4; possible D gene TRBD1, 6 bases. Germline V CDR1 and CDR2: SGHTA, FQGNSA. The V and J ends lost 1 base and 3 bases respectively, with 15 bases between them. The CDR3 has 17 amino acids.